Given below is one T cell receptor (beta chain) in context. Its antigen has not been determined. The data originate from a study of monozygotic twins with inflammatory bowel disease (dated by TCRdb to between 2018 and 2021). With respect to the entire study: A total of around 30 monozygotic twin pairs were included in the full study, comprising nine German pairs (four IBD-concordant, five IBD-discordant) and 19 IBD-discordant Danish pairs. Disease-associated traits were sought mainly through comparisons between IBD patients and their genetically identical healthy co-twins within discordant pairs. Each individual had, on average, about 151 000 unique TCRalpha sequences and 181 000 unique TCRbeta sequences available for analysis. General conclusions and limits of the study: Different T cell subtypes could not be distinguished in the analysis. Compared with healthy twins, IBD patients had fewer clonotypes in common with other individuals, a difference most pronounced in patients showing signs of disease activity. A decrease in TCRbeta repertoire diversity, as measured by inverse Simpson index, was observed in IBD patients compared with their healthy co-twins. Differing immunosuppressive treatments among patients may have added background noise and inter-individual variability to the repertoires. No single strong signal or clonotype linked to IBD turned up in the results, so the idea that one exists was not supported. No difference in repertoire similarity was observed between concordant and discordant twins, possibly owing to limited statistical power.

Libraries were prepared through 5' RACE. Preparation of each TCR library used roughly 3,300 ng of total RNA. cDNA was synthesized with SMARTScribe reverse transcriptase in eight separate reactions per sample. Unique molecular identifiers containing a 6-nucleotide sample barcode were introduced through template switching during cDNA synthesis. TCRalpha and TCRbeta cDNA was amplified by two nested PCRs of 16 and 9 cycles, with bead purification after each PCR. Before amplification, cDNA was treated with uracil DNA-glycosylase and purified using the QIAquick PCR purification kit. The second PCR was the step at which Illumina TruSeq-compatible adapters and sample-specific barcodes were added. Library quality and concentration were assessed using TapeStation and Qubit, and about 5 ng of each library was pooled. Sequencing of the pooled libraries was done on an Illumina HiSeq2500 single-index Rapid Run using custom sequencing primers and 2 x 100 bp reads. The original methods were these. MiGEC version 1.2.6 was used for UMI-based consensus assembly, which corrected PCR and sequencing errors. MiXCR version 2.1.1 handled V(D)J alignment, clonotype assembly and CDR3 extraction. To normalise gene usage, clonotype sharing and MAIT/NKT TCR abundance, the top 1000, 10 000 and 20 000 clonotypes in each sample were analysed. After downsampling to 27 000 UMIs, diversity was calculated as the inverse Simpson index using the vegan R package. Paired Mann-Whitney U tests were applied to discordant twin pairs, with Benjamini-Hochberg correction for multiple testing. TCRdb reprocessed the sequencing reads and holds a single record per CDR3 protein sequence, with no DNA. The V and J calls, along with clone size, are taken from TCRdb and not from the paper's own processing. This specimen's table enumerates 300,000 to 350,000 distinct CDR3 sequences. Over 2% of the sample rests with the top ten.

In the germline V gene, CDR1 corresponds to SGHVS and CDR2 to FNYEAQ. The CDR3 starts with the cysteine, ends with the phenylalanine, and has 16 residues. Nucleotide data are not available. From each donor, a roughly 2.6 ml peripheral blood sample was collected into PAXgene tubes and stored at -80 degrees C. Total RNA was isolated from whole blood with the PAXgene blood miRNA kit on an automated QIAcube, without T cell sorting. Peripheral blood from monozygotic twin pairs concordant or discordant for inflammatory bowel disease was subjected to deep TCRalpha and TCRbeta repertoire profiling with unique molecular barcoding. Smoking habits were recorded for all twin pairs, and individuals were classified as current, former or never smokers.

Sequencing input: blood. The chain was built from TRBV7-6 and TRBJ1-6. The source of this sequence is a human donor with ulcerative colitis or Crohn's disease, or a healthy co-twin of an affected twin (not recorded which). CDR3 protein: CASSRGRGTNNSPLHF.